Below are 8 T cell receptor beta chains sequenced from a single sample in a study of cytotoxic CD8 clonotypes in ibrutinib-treated CLL (dated by TCRdb to about 2021). The time point label of this sample denotes: progressive disease on ibrutinib. Receptor amplification or capture employed the immunoSEQ multiplex PCR assay. Not all clones reach the TCRdb copy of this immuneACCESS table, which keeps in-frame sequences only. Checked studies attribute under half of the gap to unresolved V genes and leave the rest unexplained. In this sample the table shows approximately 70,000 clones, around 82% of which occur a single time. The top ten clones comprise 6% to 9% of the sample. The input for sequencing was PBMCs, taken at disease progression, from a patient treated with ibrutinib. These TCRs come from a human donor with chronic lymphocytic leukemia.

V usage is TRBV30 and J usage is TRBJ2-7, with D perhaps being TRBD1 or TRBD2 (5 bases each). This CDR3 contains 16 residues. Germline V gene sequence: CDR1 GTSNPN, CDR2 SVGIG (reference sequence). Trimming took 2 bases from V and 2 from J, leaving 19 bases between them. CDR3 loop: CAWSQVSGALAYEQYF. The CDR3 DNA is TGTGCCTGGAGTCAGGTCTCCGGGGCCCTGGCCTACGAGCAGTACTTC.

J is TRBJ1-1 and V is TRBV6-1; 7 bases are shared with TRBD1. There are 12 residues in the CDR3. V gave up 6 bases and J gave up 7 bases; unmatched junction bases: 5. Germline values: CDR1 MNHNS, CDR2 SASEGT. In nucleotides, the CDR3 is TGTGCCAGCAGACTAACAGGGGTTGAAGCTTTCTTT. Its translation: CASRLTGVEAFF.

The chain employs TRBV29-1 and TRBJ1-1; D is unresolved. V was cut by 3 bases and J by 1 base, with 6 bases left in between. Germline V CDR1 and CDR2: SQVTM, ANQGSEA. This CDR3 region has 12 residues. The DNA of the CDR3 is TGCAGCGTTGAGTTGGAGAACACTGAAGCTTTCTTT. Encoded protein: CSVELENTEAFF.

The chain has TRBV18 and TRBJ2-3; 9 nucleotides match TRBD2. Per the germline V gene, CDR1 is KGHSH and CDR2 is LQKENI. V shed 4 bases, J shed 0 bases, and the junction held 5 bases outside the gene matches. CDR3 length: 16 amino acids. Written as DNA, the CDR3 is TGTGCCAGCTCACTGATGACTAGCGGTAGCACAGATACGCAGTATTTT. Protein sequence: CASSLMTSGSTDTQYF.

This chain links TRBV6-5 with TRBJ2-5; no firm D call. Trimming left V 0 bases short and J 7 bases short, with 15 bases between. This CDR3 contains 15 residues. The germline V gene has CDR1 MNHEY and CDR2 SVGAGI. For the CDR3, the DNA is TGTGCCAGCAGTTACTCTGCGGACCCTTCAGGGACCCAGTACTTC. It yields the protein CASSYSADPSGTQYF.

This rearrangement joins TRBV5-1 to TRBJ2-1; D not certain. The V and J ends lost 2 bases and 4 bases respectively, with 7 bases between them. Germline V gene data show CDR1 as SGHRS and CDR2 as YFSETQ. The CDR3 length is 13 residues. The CDR3 loop reads CASSLAQYNEQFF. The CDR3 DNA reads as TGCGCCAGCAGCTTAGCGCAGTACAATGAGCAGTTCTTC. Full variable domain (missing parts from reference TRBV5-1 and TRBJ2-1): KAGVTQTPRYLIKTRGQQVTLSCSPISGHRSVSWYQQTPGQGLQFLFEYFSETQRNKGNFPGRFSGRQFSNSRSEMNVSTLELGDSALYLCASSLAQYNEQFFGPGTRLTVL.

The chain carries TRBV28 and TRBJ2-7; 10 bases are shared with TRBD1. This CDR3 contains 16 residues. The V gene end was trimmed by 2 bases and the J gene end by 6 bases; junction bases not matched to a gene: 10. Per the germline V gene, CDR1 is MDHEN and CDR2 is SYDVKM. As DNA, the CDR3 is TGTGCCAGCAGTTTAATCCCGGGGACAGGGGCTGGCGAGCAGTACTTC. Amino acid sequence: CASSLIPGTGAGEQYF.

This CDR3 is CATSIDENTIYF. Here the CDR3 DNA reads TGTGCCACCAGCATAGATGAAAACACCATATATTTT. V is TRBV15 and J is TRBJ1-3; D gene unclear. CDR3 size: 12 residues. Germline CDR1 and CDR2: LNHNV and YYDKDF (reference sequence). V gave up 4 bases and J gave up 6 bases, with 7 bases separating them.